The clone carrying this T cell receptor beta chain was seen a few times. Antigen: not known. MiXCR, applied by TCRdb to the 5' RACE reads, yields one record per CDR3 protein. The data show 300,000 to 400,000 distinct CDR3 sequences, roughly 21% seen once. Trimming left V 6 bases short and J 5 bases short, with 10 bases between. Germline V gene sequence: CDR1 SGHDT, CDR2 YYEEEE. This CDR3 contains 12 residues. The data stem from a study of T-cell memory formation after mild COVID-19. The study's findings and limits: Among clones peaking at day 37 in the second wave, SARS-CoV-2 specificity remained unconfirmed.

The sample was PBMCs or a T cell subset sorted from them (not recorded which). The chain combines TRBV5-6 with TRBJ2-3; D is possibly TRBD2 (6 bases). The TCR sequence derives from an adult woman who had mild COVID-19 (a few samples of this study predate the infection). Cell type and time point are not known. CDR3 sequence: CASMGGGDTQYF. In DNA, the CDR3 is TGTGCCAGCATGGGAGGAGGAGATACGCAGTATTTT. Based on the CDR3 plus reference TRBV5-6 and TRBJ2-3, the full variable domain is DAGVTQSPTHLIKTRGQQVTLRCSPKSGHDTVSWYQQALGQGPQFIFQYYEEEERQRGNFPDRFSGHQFPNYSSELNVNALLLGDSALYLCASMGGGDTQYFGPGTRLTVL.